This entry lists 29 T cell receptor beta chains sequenced from one sample in a study of pediatric ulcerative colitis. Profiling relied on immunoSEQ multiplex PCR, and the TCRdb table lists in-frame clones only, not all of them. The sample lists roughly 64,000 clones; roughly nine tenths were seen once. Sequencing used blood. These TCRs come from a boy younger than 18 with severe ulcerative colitis.

The chain recombines TRBV29-1 with TRBJ2-5; 10 bases are a match to TRBD1. The germline V gene has CDR1 SQVTM and CDR2 ANQGSEA. V lost 6 bases, J lost 5 bases, and 9 bases stayed unmatched. This CDR3 has 14 amino acids. The CDR3 DNA reads as TGCAGCGTCGAATTTCCGGGACAGGGGGAGACCCAGTACTTC. Protein product: CSVEFPGQGETQYF.

CDR3 in amino acids: CASSQPQTASGNYEQYF. CDR3 nucleotides: TGTGCCAGCAGCCAACCACAAACGGCTAGCGGGAACTACGAGCAGTACTTC. The chain combines TRBV14 with TRBJ2-7, with 9 bases matching TRBD2. Germline CDR1 SGHDN, CDR2 FVKESK. Losses at the gene ends were 2 bases for V and 3 bases for J; bases not matched to a gene: 11. There are 17 residues in the CDR3.

This sequence joins TRBV11-3 and TRBJ1-1, with TRBD1 matching over 9 bases. Germline CDR1 reads SGHNT; CDR2 reads YENEEA. The ends lost 4 bases at V and 1 base at J; junction bases unmatched: 4. CDR3 size: 15 residues. The CDR3 sequence is CASSWDRVGNTEAFF. The CDR3 DNA is TGTGCCAGCAGCTGGGACAGGGTGGGGAACACTGAAGCTTTCTTT. Full variable domain (outside the CDR3, taken from reference TRBV11-3 and TRBJ1-1): EAGVVQSPRYKIIEKKQPVAFWCNPISGHNTLYWYLQNLGQGPELLIRYENEEAVDDSQLPKDRFSAERLKGVDSTLKIQPAELGDSAVYLCASSWDRVGNTEAFFGQGTRLTVV.

The rearrangement links TRBV9 to TRBJ2-5, with D perhaps given as TRBD1 or TRBD2 (5 bases each). The CDR3 extends over 13 amino acids. V was clipped by 3 bases and J by 6 bases, with 12 bases between them. Germline CDR1 and CDR2: SGDLS and YYNGEE. The CDR3 nucleotides are TGTGCCAGCAGCGCCTGGGACGGGAAGACCCAGTACTTC. Protein: CASSAWDGKTQYF.

The chain carries TRBV30 and TRBJ2-7, with TRBD2 matching 8 bases. Germline V gives CDR1 GTSNPN, CDR2 SVGIG (reference sequence). CDR3 size: 16 residues. The trim removed 3 bases at V and 0 bases at J, leaving 10 bases unmatched. DNA for the CDR3: TGTGCCTGGAGCCGTTTACTGACTAGCGTCTCCTACGAGCAGTACTTC. Its protein is CAWSRLLTSVSYEQYF.

This clone was counted once. This chain uses TRBV27 with TRBJ2-7, with 8 bases identical to TRBD1. The V and J ends lost 0 bases and 0 bases, in that order; junction bases with no gene match: 13. Germline values: CDR1 MNHEY, CDR2 SMNVEV (reference sequence). The CDR3 length is 19 residues. DNA of the CDR3: TGTGCCAGCAGTTTATCTCCAAGATCCCGGGACAGGCGCTCCTACGAGCAGTACTTC. This gives the protein CASSLSPRSRDRRSYEQYF.

This chain links TRBV5-6 with TRBJ1-1; D is perhaps TRBD1 (6 bases). Trimming shortened V by 4 bases and J by 11 bases, and 15 bases separated the two germline ends. The germline gives CDR1 SGHDT, CDR2 YYEEEE. CDR3 length: 12 amino acids. The CDR3 reads CASSRGAGLAFF. In DNA, the CDR3 is TGTGCCAGCAGCAGGGGGGCGGGGTTGGCTTTCTTT.

The chain employs TRBV6-5 and TRBJ1-4; perhaps TRBD1 as D (6 bases). The length of the CDR3 is 15 residues. CDR1 MNHEY and CDR2 SVGAGI come from the germline V gene. V lost 6 bases to trimming and J lost 12 bases, with 23 bases between them. The CDR3 loop reads CASRNQGGKGSQLFF. In nucleotides, the CDR3 is TGTGCCAGCAGGAACCAAGGGGGAAAGGGGTCTCAACTGTTTTTT.

V and J are TRBV7-2 and TRBJ1-1; D not resolved. Deletions cut 0 bases from V and 4 bases from J, with 18 bases between. CDR1 and CDR2 from the germline V gene are SGHTA and FQGNSA. This CDR3 has 17 amino acids. The CDR3 region is CASSLAGFGSRATEAFF. CDR3 bases: TGTGCCAGCAGCTTAGCAGGGTTCGGTTCCCGGGCCACTGAAGCTTTCTTT.

This clone was counted a few times. J is TRBJ2-2 and V is TRBV5-1; TRBD1 matches 7 bases. The CDR3 sequence is 16 residues long. V lost 4 bases and J lost 2; bases outside the gene matches: 8. Germline lookup yields CDR1 SGHRS and CDR2 YFSETQ. The CDR3 DNA is TGCGCCAGCAGCCTACATGGGACAGACAACACCGGGGAGCTGTTTTTT. This codes for CASSLHGTDNTGELFF. Complete variable domain (other parts from reference TRBV5-1 and TRBJ2-2): KAGVTQTPRYLIKTRGQQVTLSCSPISGHRSVSWYQQTPGQGLQFLFEYFSETQRNKGNFPGRFSGRQFSNSRSEMNVSTLELGDSALYLCASSLHGTDNTGELFFGEGSRLTVL.

The V call is TRBV12-5, the J call TRBJ2-2; D might be TRBD1 or TRBD2, each matching 5 bases. Trimming left V 4 bases short and J 7 bases short, with 7 bases between. Germline V CDR1 and CDR2: LGHNT, FRNRAP. The CDR3 sequence is 12 residues long. Written as DNA, the CDR3 is TGTGCTAGTGGTTGGGACCGCGGGGAGCTGTTTTTT. Residues: CASGWDRGELFF.

This rearrangement joins TRBV11-2 to TRBJ2-7; D ambiguous. The CDR3 runs to 13 residues. Trimming pared 1 base from V and 3 bases from J, leaving 7 bases between. The germline V gene has CDR1 SGHAT and CDR2 FQNNGV. DNA of the CDR3: TGTGCCAGCAGCTTAGTTACAAACTACGAGCAGTACTTC. Translation: CASSLVTNYEQYF.

The chain's CDR3 is CASSGEGNTEAFF. As DNA, the CDR3 is TGTGCCAGCAGTGGGGAGGGGAACACTGAAGCTTTCTTT. V and J are TRBV2 and TRBJ1-1; no definite D call. The CDR3 covers 13 residues. The V gene's germline CDR1 is SNHLY and CDR2 FYNNEI. Trimming left V 4 bases short and J 1 base short, with 7 bases between.

This clone was observed a handful of times. This rearrangement joins TRBV7-9 to TRBJ1-2; D is unresolved. V shed 5 bases and J shed 3 bases, with 10 bases lying between them. This CDR3 is 13 amino acids long. Germline loops: CDR1 SEHNR, CDR2 FQNEAQ (reference sequence). The CDR3 loop reads CASSLEDHYGYTF. CDR3 sequence (DNA): TGTGCCAGCAGCCTGGAAGATCACTATGGCTACACCTTC.

This chain connects TRBV5-1 to TRBJ1-1; perhaps TRBD1 as D (5 bases). The CDR3 covers 14 residues. In germline, CDR1 is SGHRS, CDR2 YFSETQ. Trimming stripped 4 bases from V and 4 bases from J, with 14 bases between. The DNA of the CDR3 is TGCGCCAGCAGCAAGGAGTCGGGGACCACTGAAGCTTTCTTT. This translates into CASSKESGTTEAFF.

The chain has TRBV7-2 and TRBJ2-7, with D possibly matching TRBD1 (6 bases). CDR3 size: 15 residues. The germline V gene encodes CDR1 SGHTA and CDR2 FQGNSA. With 4 bases removed from V and 2 bases from J, the gap between germline ends came to 15 bases. In nucleotides, the CDR3 is TGTGCCAGCAGCTCTGGGGGCTCAGGGGCCTACGAGCAGTACTTC. Translated, it gives CASSSGGSGAYEQYF.

The chain links TRBV30 to TRBJ1-3; tentative D call: TRBD1 (5 bases). The CDR3 totals 14 residues. Germline lookup yields CDR1 GTSNPN and CDR2 SVGIG (reference sequence). Trimming pared 1 base from V and 4 bases from J, leaving 11 bases between. This CDR3 is CAWSGPGRGNTIYF. CDR3 nucleotides: TGTGCCTGGAGTGGACCAGGGAGAGGAAACACCATATATTTT.

The CDR3 DNA follows: TGTGCCAGTACTAGCGGGAGTCCCGGGGAGCTGTTTTTT. This gives the protein CASTSGSPGELFF. The chain joins TRBV6-5 to TRBJ2-2, with 11 bases fitting TRBD2. Germline CDR1 and CDR2: MNHEY and SVGAGI. The CDR3 covers 13 residues. The V gene end was trimmed by 9 bases and the J gene end by 6 bases; junction bases not matched to a gene: 3.

This clone was recorded only once. This chain uses TRBV5-4 with TRBJ2-1; 9 bases line up with TRBD2. Per germline, CDR1 SGHNT and CDR2 YYREEE (reference sequence). The CDR3 has 16 residues. The V gene end was trimmed by 4 bases and the J gene end by 3 bases; junction bases not matched to a gene: 8. CDR3 sequence reads: CASSPSSTSGYNEQFF. CDR3 coding DNA: TGTGCCAGCAGCCCGTCTTCGACTAGCGGCTACAATGAGCAGTTCTTC.

This rearrangement joins TRBV21-1 to TRBJ1-4; the tabulated D call, TRBD1, remains unverified against the DNA. TRBV21-1 is designated a pseudogene. The CDR3 loop spans 16 amino acids. Written as DNA, the CDR3 is TGTGCCAGCAGCAAACCCCTTACGGGACAGGGGGAAAAACTGTTTTTT. Amino acids: CASSKPLTGQGEKLFF.

This CDR3 is CASRPRELYTEAFF. The DNA of the CDR3 is TGTGCCAGCAGGCCTCGGGAGCTGTACACTGAAGCTTTCTTT. The V and J genes are TRBV6-5 and TRBJ1-1; D is unresolved. Germline-derived CDR1 and CDR2 are MNHEY and SVGAGI. The CDR3 covers 14 residues. The V end was cut by 6 bases, the J end by 3 bases, with 14 bases between.

The chain carries TRBV11-2 and TRBJ2-7; D uncertain. The CDR3 has 13 amino acids. Germline V gene lookup returns CDR1 SGHAT and CDR2 FQNNGV. V lost 5 bases and J 0 bases, leaving 8 bases between the germline ends. CDR3 protein: CASSDVDSYEQYF. The CDR3 DNA follows: TGTGCCAGCAGCGACGTGGACTCCTACGAGCAGTACTTC.

This clone was counted a single time. This chain uses TRBV7-6 with TRBJ2-3; D is unresolved. Germline V CDR1 and CDR2: SGHVS, FNYEAQ. The CDR3 is made up of 10 amino acids. CDR3 protein: CPQSPDTQYF. CDR3 DNA: TGTCCTCAGTCCCCAGATACGCAGTATTTT.

The chain recombines TRBV30 with TRBJ2-3; D gene uncertain. V dropped 0 bases and J dropped 3 bases, with 10 bases sitting between them. This CDR3 is built from 14 residues. The V gene's germline CDR1 is GTSNPN and CDR2 SVGIG (reference sequence). The CDR3 reads CAWSVLLGTDTQYF. The CDR3 region has the DNA TGTGCCTGGAGTGTCCTCCTAGGGACAGATACGCAGTATTTT. Full variable domain (missing parts from reference TRBV30 and TRBJ2-3): SQTIHQWPATLVQPVGSPLSLECTVEGTSNPNLYWYRQAAGRGLQLLFYSVGIGQISSEVPQNLSASRPQDRQFILSSKKLLLSDSGFYLCAWSVLLGTDTQYFGPGTRLTVL.

This clone was observed a single time. V usage is TRBV15 and J usage is TRBJ2-5; the D is unclear. The CDR3 is 13 amino acids. V lost 2 bases, J lost 2 bases, and 6 bases lay in between. Germline loops: CDR1 LNHNV, CDR2 YYDKDF (reference sequence). CDR3 nucleotides: TGTGCCACCAGCAGACGGATTCAAGAGACCCAGTACTTC. This codes for CATSRRIQETQYF.

V and J are TRBV7-9 and TRBJ2-3; no firm D call. Deletions cut 4 bases from V and 0 bases from J, with 8 bases between. This CDR3 is 14 amino acids long. CDR1 is SEHNR, CDR2 FQNEAQ, per germline (reference sequence). Here the CDR3 reads CASSSSASTDTQYF. As DNA, the CDR3 is TGTGCCAGCAGCTCATCCGCCAGCACAGATACGCAGTATTTT.

The chain links TRBV2 to TRBJ1-2, with D uncertain. The CDR3 is made up of 15 amino acids. V gave up 3 bases and J gave up 8 bases, with 19 bases separating them. Germline assignment: CDR1 SNHLY and CDR2 FYNNEI. The CDR3 loop is CASSEEGDATGGYTF. CDR3 nucleotide sequence: TGTGCCAGCAGTGAGGAAGGTGACGCCACCGGCGGCTACACCTTC.

The rearrangement links TRBV23-1 to TRBJ2-7; D is perhaps TRBD1 or TRBD2 (5 bases each). TRBV23-1 is filed as an ORF, its function uncertain. This CDR3 contains 17 residues. V lost 3 bases and J lost 3, with 21 bases in between. Written as DNA, the CDR3 is TGCGCCAGCAGTCAGTCTACTTCGGGACGGAGCTACTACGAGCAGTACTTC. Its protein is CASSQSTSGRSYYEQYF.

The chain is built from TRBV5-6 and TRBJ2-5; 8 bases are a match to TRBD1. CDR1 SGHDT and CDR2 YYEEEE come from the germline V gene. V shed 2 bases, J shed 5 bases, and the junction held 8 bases outside the gene matches. This CDR3 spans 15 amino acids. Here the CDR3 DNA reads TGTGCCAGCAGCTTAGGGACAGGACCCTGGGAGACCCAGTACTTC. This translates into CASSLGTGPWETQYF. The whole variable domain, filled in from reference TRBV5-6 and TRBJ2-5, reads DAGVTQSPTHLIKTRGQQVTLRCSPKSGHDTVSWYQQALGQGPQFIFQYYEEEERQRGNFPDRFSGHQFPNYSSELNVNALLLGDSALYLCASSLGTGPWETQYFGPGTRLLVL.